Detailed here is one TCR beta chain. PBMCs were density-gradient isolated from roughly 9.5 ml fresh blood. These data originate in a study of Graves' ophthalmopathy and Graves' hyperthyroidism. About the study: Before any treatment was given, at initial diagnosis, peripheral blood was collected.

Trimming cost V 4 bases and J 3 bases, with 11 bases left between them. The CDR3 length is 15 residues. CDR1 is KGHDR, CDR2 SFDVKD, per germline. RNA served as the template for amplifying TCR beta CDR3 regions. HTBI primers were used in a first-round RT-PCR, which preceded a second-round multiplex PCR. From the multiplex PCR reads, TCRdb called clonotypes with MiXCR, one entry per CDR3 protein. The table records about 660,000 distinct CDR3 sequences, over 40% of them present only once. Material for sequencing was peripheral blood. The chain joins TRBV24-1 to TRBJ2-2; D is uncertain. The receptor's source is an adult man with Graves' ophthalmopathy. The CDR3 spells CATSDRTSDTGELFF. The CDR3 bases are TGTGCCACCAGTGACAGGACCAGCGACACCGGGGAGCTGTTTTTT.